The 13 T cell receptor beta chains below were found in one sample sequenced in a study of blood T cell repertoires in COVID-19. Generated by immunoSEQ multiplex PCR, the TCRdb table keeps only in-frame clones and is missing some. Seen here are tens of thousands of clones, about 85% observed once, and the top ten hold about 5%. The sequencing sample was made of peripheral blood. All receptors derive from a man aged 55 to 70 with active or convalescent COVID-19.

The chain combines TRBV4-3 with TRBJ2-6, with D possibly being TRBD1 (5 bases). Trimming removed 1 base at V and 3 bases at J, with 7 bases between. Germline loops: CDR1 LGHNA, CDR2 YSLEER. This CDR3 contains 15 residues. Here the CDR3 DNA reads TGCGCCAGCAGCCAAGGGGGCGATGGGGCCAACGTCCTGACTTTC. It translates to CASSQGGDGANVLTF.

This clone was recorded a few times. V usage is TRBV24-1 and J usage is TRBJ2-7; 9 nucleotides agree with TRBD1. With 8 bases clipped from V and 4 bases from J, the junction kept 5 bases outside the gene matches. The CDR3 has 13 residues. Per germline, CDR1 KGHDR and CDR2 SFDVKD. This CDR3 reads CATTWTGEYEQYF. DNA of the CDR3: TGTGCCACCACCTGGACAGGGGAATACGAGCAGTACTTC.

The chain combines TRBV14 with TRBJ1-2; no firm D call. CDR1 is SGHDN, CDR2 FVKESK, per germline. The V and J ends lost 5 bases and 1 base respectively, with 5 bases between them. The CDR3 runs 12 residues. The CDR3: CASSSFNYGYTF. In DNA form, the CDR3 reads TGTGCCAGCAGCTCCTTTAACTATGGCTACACCTTC.

This rearrangement joins TRBV7-8 to TRBJ1-5; D perhaps matches TRBD1 (5 bases). From germline, CDR1 is SGHVS and CDR2 FQNEAQ. V dropped 10 bases and J dropped 4 bases, with 20 bases sitting between them. This CDR3 is 15 amino acids long. CDR3 amino acids: CATSPTARGNQPQHF. For the CDR3, the DNA is TGTGCCACTTCCCCGACAGCGAGAGGTAATCAGCCCCAGCATTTT.

The gene calls are TRBV3-1 (or the pseudogene TRBV3-2) and TRBJ2-1; D is possibly TRBD2 (5 bases). Germline V CDR1 and CDR2: LGHDT, YNNKEL (reference sequence). The CDR3 has 13 amino acids. Trimming took off 0 bases at V and 13 bases at J, with 13 bases between the two ends. The CDR3 DNA sequence: TGTGCCAGCAGCCAAGAGAGGAGCCGGGGTCAGTTCTTC. Translation gives CASSQERSRGQFF.

The J gene is TRBJ1-4, the V gene TRBV30, with D tentatively TRBD1 (5 bases). The germline V and J ends were trimmed by 4 bases and 4 bases, with 10 bases remaining between them. The CDR3 covers 13 residues. The germline CDR1 and CDR2 sequences are GTSNPN and SVGIG (reference sequence). CDR3 sequence reads: CAWTFRDNEKLFF. CDR3 bases: TGTGCCTGGACGTTCAGGGATAATGAAAAACTGTTTTTT.

V usage is TRBV18 and J usage is TRBJ1-2; TRBD1 matches at 8 bases. There are 14 residues in the CDR3. Germline V gene sequence: CDR1 KGHSH, CDR2 LQKENI. V lost 1 base to trimming and J lost 5 bases; unmatched junction nucleotides: 3. The CDR3 DNA reads TGTGCCAGCTCACCACTGGGACAGGCATATGGCTACACCTTC. It translates to CASSPLGQAYGYTF.

The chain carries TRBV18 and TRBJ2-4; TRBD1 aligns across 8 bases. With 0 bases clipped from V and 8 bases from J, the junction kept 6 bases outside the gene matches. Germline V gene sequence: CDR1 KGHSH, CDR2 LQKENI. This CDR3 comprises 15 residues. The CDR3 DNA reads TGTGCCAGCTCACCACCGGGCAGGGGGCAGGACATTCAGTACTTC. Translating gives CASSPPGRGQDIQYF.

This chain joins TRBV5-8 and TRBJ2-3; 7 bases agree with TRBD2. The CDR3 is made up of 16 amino acids. Germline V gene data show CDR1 as SGHTS and CDR2 as YDEGEE. V trimming: 0 bases; J trimming: 2 bases; junction bases outside the gene matches: 6. CDR3: CASSLGASGSTDTQYF. CDR3 in DNA: TGTGCCAGCAGCTTGGGGGCTAGCGGATCCACAGATACGCAGTATTTT.

This rearrangement joins TRBV12-3 or TRBV12-4 to TRBJ2-1; 7 nucleotides agree with TRBD2. Trimming removed 6 bases from V and 6 bases from J; junction bases left unmatched: 2. CDR3 length equals 12 residues. Here the CDR3 DNA reads TGTGCCAGCAGGGCGGGGGTCAATGAGCAGTTCTTC. It translates to CASRAGVNEQFF.

J is TRBJ2-7 and V is TRBV7-9, with TRBD2 matching 9 bases. Germline trimming cut 5 bases from V and 7 bases from J; bases unmatched to any gene: 6. Germline CDR1 and CDR2: SEHNR and FQNEAQ (reference sequence). This CDR3 contains 13 residues. CDR3 coding DNA: TGTGCCAGCAGCCGCGGGGGGGCGGGTGAGCAGTACTTC. As protein: CASSRGGAGEQYF.

The chain couples TRBV18 to TRBJ2-7, with D possibly matching TRBD1 (9 bases). CDR3 length: 16 amino acids. The ends were cut back, 3 bases at V and 4 bases at J, with 19 bases in the middle. Germline V gene data show CDR1 as KGHSH and CDR2 as LQKENI. The CDR3: CASSPRGQGGRYEQYF. In DNA form, the CDR3 reads TGTGCCAGCTCACCCAGGGGACAGGGCGGGAGGTACGAGCAGTACTTC. The full variable domain, in which reference TRBV18 and TRBJ2-7 provide the parts outside the CDR3, is NAGVMQNPRHLVRRRGQEARLRCSPMKGHSHVYWYRQLPEEGLKFMVYLQKENIIDESGMPKERFSAEFPKEGPSILRIQQVVRGDSAAYFCASSPRGQGGRYEQYFGPGTRLTVT.

The chain uses TRBV4-1 and TRBJ2-7, with TRBD1 matching over 7 bases. CDR1 and CDR2 from the germline V gene are MGHRA and YSYEKL. The length of the CDR3 is 18 residues. After removal of 0 bases from V and 3 bases from J, the junction contained 14 bases not matched to a gene. The CDR3, as DNA: TGCGCCAGCAGCCAAGACGCGCAGGGCAGGGGGACCCACTACGAGCAGTACTTC. Translation gives CASSQDAQGRGTHYEQYF.